Presented here are 31 T cell receptor beta chains from one specimen sequenced in a study of PD-L1 blockade in urothelial cancer. Time point given: peripheral blood 6 weeks after treatment start. TCRdb's copy holds only in-frame clones and misses some; the assay was immunoSEQ multiplex PCR. This sample has about 110,000 clones, with about 91% found just once. The source was PBMCs, collected around atezolizumab (anti-PD-L1) treatment. These receptors originate from a man aged 60-69 years with urothelial cancer.

J is TRBJ1-3 and V is TRBV9; no definite D call. Trimming took 0 bases from V and 1 from J, leaving 5 bases between them. Per germline, CDR1 SGDLS and CDR2 YYNGEE. The CDR3 totals 14 residues. The CDR3 loop reads CASSVGPSGNTIYF. For the CDR3, the DNA is TGTGCCAGCAGCGTAGGGCCATCTGGAAACACCATATATTTT.

V is TRBV5-4 and J is TRBJ2-5; 8 bases match TRBD2. Germline V gives CDR1 SGHNT, CDR2 YYREEE (reference sequence). The CDR3 consists of 14 residues. V dropped 4 bases and J dropped 5; count of bases not matched to a gene: 7. The CDR3 loop reads CASSIGGAGETQYF. CDR3 coding DNA: TGTGCCAGCAGCATCGGGGGGGCCGGGGAGACCCAGTACTTC.

This chain joins TRBV25-1 and TRBJ2-3; D call uncertain. The CDR3 is 13 amino acids. The germline V gene has CDR1 MGHDK and CDR2 SYGVNS. Deletions cut 5 bases from V and 8 bases from J, with 14 bases between. CDR3 in DNA: TGTGCCAGCAGTCCCGAACAGCTAAGTACGCAGTATTTT. It specifies CASSPEQLSTQYF.

The chain combines TRBV28 with TRBJ2-1, with D maybe TRBD2 (5 bases). Trimming took 1 base from V and 7 from J, leaving 20 bases between them. Germline values: CDR1 MDHEN, CDR2 SYDVKM. The CDR3 is 17 amino acids. The CDR3 DNA reads TGTGCCAGCAGTTTATTCTCCCGACGGCGGGTCGAGAATGAGCAGTTCTTC. It yields the protein CASSLFSRRRVENEQFF.

The gene calls are TRBV5-4 and TRBJ1-6; 8 bases agree with TRBD1. CDR1 and CDR2 (germline): SGHNT, YYREEE (reference sequence). After removal of 5 bases from V and 7 bases from J, the junction contained 14 bases not matched to a gene. The CDR3 has 17 amino acids. The CDR3: CASRPAGPGQENSPLHF. CDR3 in DNA: TGTGCCAGCAGGCCGGCCGGCCCGGGACAGGAGAATTCACCCCTCCACTTT.

Here the CDR3 reads CASSPLDTDTQYF. CDR3 nucleotide sequence: TGTGCCAGCAGTCCGCTAGACACAGATACGCAGTATTTT. The chain uses TRBV27 and TRBJ2-3; D is unresolved. The CDR3 has 13 residues. CDR1 and CDR2 from the germline V gene are MNHEY and SMNVEV (reference sequence). The ends were cut back, 5 bases at V and 2 bases at J, with 8 bases in the middle.

The chain is built from TRBV15 and TRBJ1-2; D is undetermined. The length of the CDR3 is 13 residues. The germline V and J ends were trimmed by 3 bases and 6 bases, with 11 bases remaining between them. The germline V gene encodes CDR1 LNHNV and CDR2 YYDKDF (reference sequence). The CDR3 nucleotides are TGTGCCACCAGCAGGGATGGGCGGGATGGCTACACCTTC. This codes for CATSRDGRDGYTF.

This rearrangement joins TRBV7-2 to TRBJ1-4; a possible D gene is TRBD1 (5 bases). V was cut by 5 bases and J by 8 bases, with 18 bases left in between. CDR1 is SGHTA, CDR2 FQGNSA, per germline. The CDR3 covers 15 residues. CDR3 region: CASSPNGGIGEKLFF. The CDR3 DNA reads as TGTGCCAGCAGCCCCAATGGGGGGATAGGGGAAAAACTGTTTTTT.

The chain combines TRBV5-4 with TRBJ2-5; TRBD1 matches 7 bases. CDR3 size: 15 residues. V gave up 6 bases and J gave up 3 bases; unmatched junction bases: 11. Germline CDR1 reads SGHNT; CDR2 reads YYREEE (reference sequence). The CDR3 is CASIPTPGTEETQYF. The CDR3 DNA reads TGTGCCAGCATCCCGACCCCAGGGACAGAAGAGACCCAGTACTTC.

This chain connects TRBV7-2 to TRBJ2-5; D gene unclear. Germline V gene sequence: CDR1 SGHTA, CDR2 FQGNSA. The CDR3 consists of 13 residues. The germline V and J ends were trimmed by 5 bases and 1 base, with 8 bases remaining between them. CDR3 amino acids: CASSLLSQETQYF. The CDR3 DNA is TGTGCCAGCAGCCTACTCTCCCAAGAGACCCAGTACTTC.

J is TRBJ2-7 and V is TRBV18, with D perhaps TRBD1 (6 bases). This CDR3 comprises 16 residues. Germline-derived CDR1 and CDR2 are KGHSH and LQKENI. V was pared by 4 bases and J by 4 bases, with 20 bases between. CDR3 DNA sequence: TGTGCCAGCTCACTCGAGACAGGATCTGGATTGTACGAGCAGTACTTC. Its translation: CASSLETGSGLYEQYF.

The chain has TRBV2 and TRBJ1-1; D might be TRBD1 (5 bases). V lost 7 bases and J 5 bases, leaving 17 bases between the germline ends. From germline, CDR1 is SNHLY and CDR2 FYNNEI. This CDR3 is built from 14 residues. CDR3 sequence reads: CASKQATGRTEAFF. The CDR3 nucleotides read TGTGCCAGCAAACAGGCGACTGGAAGGACTGAAGCTTTCTTT.

The gene calls are TRBV11-2 and TRBJ2-1, with 9 bases fitting TRBD1. The germline V gene has CDR1 SGHAT and CDR2 FQNNGV. The J segment lost 7 bases and the V segment lost 6 bases, leaving 4 bases of the junction unmatched. The CDR3 loop spans 13 amino acids. The CDR3 region has the DNA TGTGCCAGCAGTCAGGGACAGGGAAATGAGCAGTTCTTC. As protein: CASSQGQGNEQFF.

V is TRBV30 and J is TRBJ1-1, with 11 bases aligning to TRBD1. This CDR3 has 15 residues. V lost 3 bases, J lost 4 bases, and 7 bases stayed unmatched. CDR1 GTSNPN and CDR2 SVGIG come from the germline V gene (reference sequence). The CDR3 DNA is TGTGCCTGGAGAAGGAAGGGACAGGGGGGCACTGAAGCTTTCTTT. Its protein product is CAWRRKGQGGTEAFF.

The chain joins TRBV6-4 to TRBJ1-2; D is unresolved. Germline V lookup: CDR1 MRHNA, CDR2 SNTAGT. V was pared by 0 bases and J by 6 bases, with 14 bases between. This CDR3 spans 15 amino acids. CDR3 DNA: TGTGCCAGCAGTGACTCGGCCCGCGCGGTAAATGGCTACACCTTC. Protein product: CASSDSARAVNGYTF.

CDR3 protein: CAAGVIGTGMVLNEQFF. DNA for the CDR3: TGTGCCGCGGGGGTTATAGGGACAGGCATGGTTCTGAATGAGCAGTTCTTC. The chain recombines TRBV25-1 with TRBJ2-1, with a weak D call TRBD1 (8 bases). Germline values: CDR1 MGHDK, CDR2 SYGVNS. Deletions cut 11 bases from V and 7 bases from J, with 30 bases between. The CDR3 covers 17 residues.

On this clone itself: Distinct nucleotide sequences in the sample also encode this CDR3. The chain is built from TRBV7-9 and TRBJ2-1, with D possibly TRBD2 on 5 matching bases. The CDR3 runs 15 residues. Germline assignment: CDR1 SEHNR and CDR2 FQNEAQ (reference sequence). Trimming took off 5 bases at V and 3 bases at J, with 14 bases between the two ends. The CDR3 DNA is TGTGCCAGCAGCCAAAGTGCGGCGGGCTACAATGAGCAGTTCTTC. This codes for CASSQSAAGYNEQFF.

This sequence joins TRBV5-4 and TRBJ1-2; 7 positions agree with TRBD1. Unmatched junction bases numbered 9, after V lost 0 bases and J lost 7 bases. CDR1 and CDR2 from the germline V gene are SGHNT and YYREEE (reference sequence). CDR3 length: 15 amino acids. The CDR3 spells CASSLGGGNLRGYTF. Written as DNA, the CDR3 is TGTGCCAGCAGCTTGGGAGGGGGCAATTTACGTGGCTACACCTTC. The full variable domain, its missing parts supplied by reference TRBV5-4 and TRBJ1-2, is ETGVTQSPTHLIKTRGQQVTLRCSSQSGHNTVSWYQQALGQGPQFIFQYYREEENGRGNFPPRFSGLQFPNYSSELNVNALELDDSALYLCASSLGGGNLRGYTFGSGTRLTVV.

This chain uses TRBV4-2 with TRBJ2-2; no definite D call. Germline V gene data show CDR1 as LGHNA and CDR2 as YNFKEQ. V shed 0 bases and J shed 3 bases, with 11 bases lying between them. The CDR3 length is 16 residues. CDR3: CASSQEALAHTGELFF. DNA for the CDR3: TGTGCCAGCAGCCAAGAAGCCCTCGCCCACACCGGGGAGCTGTTTTTT.

V usage is TRBV7-9 and J usage is TRBJ2-7, with TRBD1 matching 8 bases. Germline V gives CDR1 SEHNR, CDR2 FQNEAQ (reference sequence). The V segment lost 5 bases and the J segment 6 bases; nucleotides outside the gene matches: 12. The CDR3 is 15 amino acids. The CDR3 DNA sequence: TGTGCCAGCAGCCTCTCCGACAGGGGTAGGGTCGAGCAGTACTTC. It is translated as CASSLSDRGRVEQYF.

The rearrangement links TRBV2 to TRBJ2-3, with 8 bases that match TRBD2. The CDR3 covers 14 residues. Germline CDR1 SNHLY, CDR2 FYNNEI. V shed 6 bases and J 6 bases; nucleotides not matched to a gene: 8. CDR3 amino acids: CASRKLSGGDTQYF. The CDR3 DNA follows: TGTGCCAGCAGGAAACTGAGCGGGGGTGATACGCAGTATTTT.

The V call is TRBV11-1, the J call TRBJ1-2; D remains unclear. CDR1 is SGHAT and CDR2 is FQDESV in the germline V gene (reference sequence). The CDR3 spans 14 residues. V was cut by 3 bases and J by 0 bases, with 8 bases left in between. The CDR3 sequence: CASSFSTTNYGYTF. As DNA, the CDR3 is TGTGCCAGCAGCTTCTCCACAACTAACTATGGCTACACCTTC.

The gene calls are TRBV19 and TRBJ2-3; 8 nucleotides agree with TRBD2. Germline V CDR1 and CDR2: LNHDA, SQIVND (reference sequence). V was clipped by 10 bases and J by 3 bases; unmatched bases: 12. The CDR3 covers 15 residues. CDR3 region: CATMRGGRLTDTQYF. For the CDR3, the DNA is TGTGCCACCATGCGGGGCGGGAGGTTAACAGATACGCAGTATTTT. Full variable domain (outside the CDR3, taken from reference TRBV19 and TRBJ2-3): DGGITQSPKYLFRKEGQNVTLSCEQNLNHDAMYWYRQDPGQGLRLIYYSQIVNDFQKGDIAEGYSVSREKKESFPLTVTSAQKNPTAFYLCATMRGGRLTDTQYFGPGTRLTVL.

This sequence joins TRBV5-4 and TRBJ1-2; 10 nucleotides line up with TRBD1. J was trimmed by 6 bases and V by 4 bases; bases with no gene match: 6. The CDR3 loop spans 14 amino acids. Per germline, CDR1 SGHNT and CDR2 YYREEE (reference sequence). The CDR3 spells CASSHDRGLDGYTF. The CDR3 DNA follows: TGTGCCAGCAGCCACGACAGGGGGCTGGATGGCTACACCTTC.

The chain links TRBV6-5 to TRBJ2-1; D is perhaps TRBD2 (6 bases). Germline-derived CDR1 and CDR2 are MNHEY and SVGAGI. The CDR3 sequence is 13 residues long. V dropped 5 bases and J dropped 6 bases, with 11 bases sitting between them. CDR3 sequence reads: CASSDMGGNEQFF. The CDR3 DNA reads TGTGCCAGCAGTGATATGGGGGGCAATGAGCAGTTCTTC.

The gene calls are TRBV5-5 and TRBJ2-1, with D tentatively TRBD2 (6 bases). The CDR3 runs 16 residues. Germline V gives CDR1 SGHKS, CDR2 YYEKEE (reference sequence). The germline V and J ends were trimmed by 0 bases and 0 bases, with 10 bases remaining between them. CDR3 nucleotides: TGTGCCAGCAGCTTGGCAGCGGGCAGCTCCTACAATGAGCAGTTCTTC. Translated, it gives CASSLAAGSSYNEQFF.

The chain combines TRBV29-1 with TRBJ2-5; 10 bases align to TRBD1. The length of the CDR3 is 13 residues. V lost 5 bases to trimming and J lost 4 bases; unmatched junction nucleotides: 4. Germline CDR1 is SQVTM and CDR2 is ANQGSEA. CDR3 sequence (DNA): TGCAGCGTTAGCGGACAGGGGGGAGAGACCCAGTACTTC. Its protein product is CSVSGQGGETQYF.

This chain joins TRBV18 and TRBJ2-5; 7 bases match TRBD1. From germline, CDR1 is KGHSH and CDR2 LQKENI. This CDR3 comprises 13 residues. V was clipped by 4 bases and J by 5 bases; unmatched bases: 4. The CDR3 region has the DNA TGTGCCAGCTCACAAAACAGGGGTGAGACCCAGTACTTC. This gives the protein CASSQNRGETQYF.

The table lists this clone with a count of one. The CDR3 DNA sequence: TGCGCCAGCAGCGCGGGAAGCGGGGGCTCCTACAATGAGCAGTTCTTC. It specifies CASSAGSGGSYNEQFF. The chain has TRBV5-1 and TRBJ2-1, with 8 bases aligning to TRBD2. With 4 bases clipped from V and 0 bases from J, the junction kept 6 bases outside the gene matches. The CDR3 contains 16 residues. CDR1 SGHRS and CDR2 YFSETQ come from the germline V gene.

V is TRBV7-9 and J is TRBJ2-1, with 12 bases identical to TRBD2. This CDR3 has 14 amino acids. Trimming removed 5 bases from V and 7 bases from J; junction bases left unmatched: 3. Germline V lookup: CDR1 SEHNR, CDR2 FQNEAQ (reference sequence). CDR3 region: CASSPSGGANEQFF. CDR3 DNA: TGTGCCAGCAGCCCTAGCGGGGGGGCAAATGAGCAGTTCTTC.

The rearrangement links TRBV5-1 to TRBJ2-3, with 8 positions matching TRBD1. Germline V gives CDR1 SGHRS, CDR2 YFSETQ. V shed 5 bases, J shed 4 bases, and the junction held 9 bases outside the gene matches. This CDR3 contains 15 residues. The CDR3 sequence is CASRGLTGAADTQYF. DNA for the CDR3: TGCGCCAGCAGAGGTTTGACAGGGGCGGCAGATACGCAGTATTTT.